Here is one T cell receptor (beta chain) with its context. Its antigen is currently unknown. Primers: 60 Vbeta forward and 13 Jbeta reverse. Assay: immunoSEQ multiplex PCR; the TCRdb copy retains only in-frame clones and omits some. The table includes some 140,000 clones, over 80% detected once. The CDR3 runs 13 residues. The germline gives CDR1 SGHDT, CDR2 YYEEEE. V was pared by 4 bases and J by 5 bases, with 10 bases between. These data originate in a study of cytomegalovirus exposure and HLA in healthy donors. Study-level findings and limits: A missense DCLRE1C variant was associated with V- and J-gene trimming of TCR beta chains in a later analysis, and an independent cohort replicated the association. Prior analysis indicated that the majority of TCR beta V segments exhibited productivity approximately 87% or approximately 30% of the time. Later on, an analysis found that several of the most significant clusters appeared to be linked to common viral pathogens, which included parvovirus B19.

Sequencing input: PBMCs. The chain combines TRBV5-6 with TRBJ2-1; no clear D gene. This receptor was taken from a man aged 35 to 55 in good health and CMV-seronegative. CDR3 sequence (DNA): TGTGCCAGCAGCCCCCTACAGAACAATGAGCAGTTCTTC. Encoded protein: CASSPLQNNEQFF.